This TCR beta chain originates from a study of control samples from healthy donors and cancer patients. A single count supports this clone. Using immunoSEQ multiplex PCR, the repertoire was profiled, and TCRdb retains in-frame clones only, with some absent. The table shows 130,000 or so clones, with 85% to 95% occurring only once. CDR3 length equals 16 residues. The V gene's germline CDR1 is SGDLS and CDR2 YYNGEE. V shed 3 bases and J 0 bases; nucleotides not matched to a gene: 6. The sequenced material came from blood. The chain uses TRBV9 and TRBJ1-1, with 9 bases aligning to TRBD1. This clonotype originated in a man in his forties or fifties in good health. CDR3 protein: CASSAGTGSMNTEAFF. The CDR3 bases are TGTGCCAGCAGCGCTGGGACAGGGTCTATGAACACTGAAGCTTTCTTT. Variable domain in full (rest from reference TRBV9 and TRBJ1-1): DSGVTQTPKHLITATGQRVTLRCSPRSGDLSVYWYQQSLDQGLQFLIQYYNGEERAKGNILERFSAQQFPDLHSELNLSSLELGDSALYFCASSAGTGSMNTEAFFGQGTRLTVV.